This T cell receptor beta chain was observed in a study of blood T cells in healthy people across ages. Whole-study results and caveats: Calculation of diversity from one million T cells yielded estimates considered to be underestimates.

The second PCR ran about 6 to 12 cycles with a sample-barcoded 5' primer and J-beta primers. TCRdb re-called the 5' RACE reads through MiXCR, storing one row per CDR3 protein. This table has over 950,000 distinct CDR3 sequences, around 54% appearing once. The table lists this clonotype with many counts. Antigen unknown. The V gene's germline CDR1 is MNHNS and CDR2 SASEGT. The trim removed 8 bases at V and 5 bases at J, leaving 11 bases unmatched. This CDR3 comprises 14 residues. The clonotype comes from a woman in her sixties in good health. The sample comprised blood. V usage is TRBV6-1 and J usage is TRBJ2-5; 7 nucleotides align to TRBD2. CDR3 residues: CASLKGEGGETQYF. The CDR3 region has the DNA TGTGCCAGCCTCAAGGGCGAGGGAGGGGAGACCCAGTACTTC.